These 31 T cell receptor beta chains were sequenced from one sample in a study of blood T cell repertoires in COVID-19 (dated by TCRdb to 2020 to 2022). The method behind the library was the immunoSEQ multiplex PCR assay. TCRdb's version of the immuneACCESS table is confined to in-frame rearrangements and falls short of the full clone set. An unresolved V gene accounts for under half of the shortfall where checked; the remainder is of unknown origin. This sample lists around 180,000 clones; about 81% were detected once. Around 11% of the sample is in the top ten clones. The sample consisted of peripheral blood. These receptors were taken from a woman older than 75 with COVID-19, enrolled during active disease.

The V gene is TRBV28, the J gene TRBJ2-7; perhaps TRBD2 as D (5 bases). The V and J ends lost 3 bases and 1 base respectively, with 7 bases between them. Germline CDR1 and CDR2: MDHEN and SYDVKM. The CDR3 runs 13 residues. Here the CDR3 DNA reads TGTGCCAGCAGTTTTGGGAGTTCCTACGAGCAGTACTTC. Its protein is CASSFGSSYEQYF.

This chain joins TRBV5-1 and TRBJ2-1, with 8 nucleotides matching TRBD2. This CDR3 is built from 18 residues. Germline-derived CDR1 and CDR2 are SGHRS and YFSETQ. V trimming: 2 bases; J trimming: 3 bases; junction bases outside the gene matches: 13. This chain's CDR3 is CASSLRGPGGTSYNEQFF. CDR3 DNA: TGCGCCAGCAGCTTAAGGGGCCCGGGCGGGACTAGCTACAATGAGCAGTTCTTC.

The chain is built from TRBV30 and TRBJ1-5; the match to TRBD1 covers 11 bases. This CDR3 comprises 17 residues. Germline CDR1 GTSNPN, CDR2 SVGIG (reference sequence). V trimming: 3 bases; J trimming: 7 bases; junction bases outside the gene matches: 14. CDR3 amino acids: CAWRGQGASFFGQPQHF. The CDR3 nucleotides are TGTGCCTGGAGAGGACAGGGGGCAAGTTTTTTCGGGCAGCCCCAGCATTTT.

The V gene is TRBV18, the J gene TRBJ2-7; D uncertain. The CDR3 spans 15 residues. Germline assignment: CDR1 KGHSH and CDR2 LQKENI. The V end lost 3 bases, the J end lost 3 bases, and 15 bases lay between the germline ends. The chain's CDR3 is CASSPPSARLYEQYF. The CDR3 DNA sequence: TGTGCCAGCTCACCCCCCTCGGCGCGACTCTACGAGCAGTACTTC.

The genes are TRBV6-2 or TRBV6-3 and TRBJ1-1, with TRBD1 matching over 9 bases. With 2 bases clipped from V and 5 bases from J, the junction kept 12 bases outside the gene matches. The germline V gene encodes CDR1 MNHEY and CDR2 SVGEGT. The CDR3 loop spans 17 amino acids. Here the CDR3 DNA reads TGTGCCAGCAGTTACCCCGATTTCGGGACAGGGAGAACTGAAGCTTTCTTT. Translation: CASSYPDFGTGRTEAFF.

This clone came up once. The genes are TRBV11-2 and TRBJ2-5, with D possibly being TRBD2 (5 bases). Trimming pared 2 bases from V and 5 bases from J, leaving 12 bases between. Germline CDR1 and CDR2: SGHAT and FQNNGV. The CDR3 length is 14 residues. CDR3 sequence reads: CASSLTGVGETQYF. The CDR3 nucleotides read TGTGCCAGCAGCTTAACCGGGGTGGGGGAGACCCAGTACTTC.

The chain uses TRBV24-1 and TRBJ2-5; 10 bases fit TRBD2. V trimming: 4 bases; J trimming: 5 bases; junction bases outside the gene matches: 6. Germline CDR1 KGHDR, CDR2 SFDVKD. This CDR3 has 15 amino acids. This CDR3 is CATSELAGGFETQYF. CDR3 nucleotide sequence: TGTGCCACCAGTGAGTTAGCGGGAGGCTTCGAGACCCAGTACTTC.

V usage is TRBV7-9 and J usage is TRBJ2-2; D call uncertain. The CDR3 is 13 amino acids. Germline V gene lookup returns CDR1 SEHNR and CDR2 FQNEAQ (reference sequence). V dropped 4 bases and J dropped 5 bases, with 8 bases sitting between them. Here the CDR3 reads CASSSRVTGELFF. CDR3 bases: TGTGCCAGCAGCTCTCGGGTAACCGGGGAGCTGTTTTTT.

The chain carries TRBV10-2 and TRBJ1-3; the match to TRBD1 covers 8 bases. CDR1 and CDR2 (germline): WSHSY, SAAADI. Trimming at V came to 3 bases and at J to 2 bases, leaving 0 bases not matched to a gene. CDR3 length: 14 amino acids. CDR3 sequence: CASSEQGAGNTIYF. DNA of the CDR3: TGCGCCAGCAGTGAACAGGGGGCTGGAAACACCATATATTTT.

The V gene is TRBV2, the J gene TRBJ1-1; a weak D match, TRBD1 (5 bases). The CDR3 contains 13 residues. The V gene lost 6 bases and the J gene lost 7 bases, with 15 bases spanning the gap. CDR1 is SNHLY, CDR2 FYNNEI, per germline. The CDR3 spells CASRGTGRGEAFF. Here the CDR3 DNA reads TGTGCCAGCAGGGGTACAGGAAGAGGTGAAGCTTTCTTT.

The CDR3 coding sequence is TGCAGTGCTAGTTCAACTCGAAATGAAAAACTGTTTTTT. It specifies CSASSTRNEKLFF. The V gene is TRBV20-1, the J gene TRBJ1-4, with D unclear. Trimming took off 3 bases at V and 5 bases at J, with 10 bases between the two ends. Germline V lookup: CDR1 DFQATT, CDR2 SNEGSKA (reference sequence). The CDR3 consists of 13 residues.

The V gene is TRBV7-2, the J gene TRBJ2-1, with 7 bases that match TRBD2. Germline CDR1 SGHTA, CDR2 FQGNSA. The CDR3 is made up of 13 amino acids. V trimming: 8 bases; J trimming: 0 bases; junction bases outside the gene matches: 1. CDR3 DNA sequence: TGTGCCAGCGGGACTAACTCCTACAATGAGCAGTTCTTC. Residues: CASGTNSYNEQFF.

The chain joins TRBV5-4 to TRBJ2-5, with 16 bases aligning to TRBD2. The length of the CDR3 is 18 residues. In germline, CDR1 is SGHNT, CDR2 YYREEE (reference sequence). V shed 4 bases and J 0 bases; nucleotides not matched to a gene: 6. CDR3 loop: CASSRGLAGGVDQETQYF. The CDR3 nucleotides read TGTGCCAGCAGCCGGGGACTAGCGGGAGGGGTAGACCAAGAGACCCAGTACTTC.

This clone has only one observation. V is TRBV30 and J is TRBJ1-5, with 8 bases aligning to TRBD1. The germline gives CDR1 GTSNPN, CDR2 SVGIG (reference sequence). The CDR3 contains 13 residues. The V segment lost 0 bases and the J segment 5 bases; nucleotides outside the gene matches: 0. The CDR3 sequence is CAWSVQGDQPQHF. CDR3 coding DNA: TGTGCCTGGAGTGTACAGGGGGATCAGCCCCAGCATTTT.

This clone came up once. The rearrangement links TRBV6-5 to TRBJ2-7; 9 bases align to TRBD1. V was pared by 8 bases and J by 1 base, with 3 bases of the junction left unmatched. The CDR3 extends over 13 amino acids. Germline CDR1 and CDR2: MNHEY and SVGAGI. The CDR3 here is CASGDRVSYEQYF. The CDR3 DNA reads as TGTGCCAGCGGGGACAGGGTGTCCTACGAGCAGTACTTC.

V gene TRBV2 combines with J gene TRBJ1-1; 9 positions match TRBD1. The J segment lost 1 base and the V segment lost 5 bases, leaving 11 bases of the junction unmatched. The CDR3 spans 17 residues. In germline, CDR1 is SNHLY, CDR2 FYNNEI. Here the CDR3 reads CASSLGQGSRRNTEAFF. The CDR3 DNA reads as TGTGCCAGCAGTCTAGGACAGGGGAGCAGGAGGAACACTGAAGCTTTCTTT. Full variable domain (outside the CDR3, taken from reference TRBV2 and TRBJ1-1): EPEVTQTPSHQVTQMGQEVILRCVPISNHLYFYWYRQILGQKVEFLVSFYNNEISEKSEIFDDQFSVERPDGSNFTLKIRSTKLEDSAMYFCASSLGQGSRRNTEAFFGQGTRLTVV.

This clone was detected only once. The chain employs TRBV6-6 and TRBJ2-7, with 7 bases identical to TRBD2. CDR3 size: 15 residues. J gave up 3 bases and V 7 bases, and 12 bases lay outside the gene matches. CDR1 and CDR2 from the germline V gene are MNHNY and SVGAGI (reference sequence). CDR3 region: CASTNSGRENYEQYF. CDR3 DNA: TGTGCCAGCACCAATTCAGGGCGGGAGAACTACGAGCAGTACTTC.

The rearrangement links TRBV7-9 to TRBJ2-1, with D possibly TRBD2 on 6 matching bases. The CDR3 contains 14 residues. V lost 2 bases to trimming and J lost 5 bases, with 10 bases between them. Per germline, CDR1 SEHNR and CDR2 FQNEAQ (reference sequence). CDR3 protein: CASSLSLANNEQFF. CDR3 sequence (DNA): TGTGCCAGCAGCTTAAGCCTAGCGAACAATGAGCAGTTCTTC.

The chain links TRBV6-1 to TRBJ2-7; 7 bases agree with TRBD1. Germline-derived CDR1 and CDR2 are MNHNS and SASEGT. The trim removed 1 base at V and 2 bases at J, leaving 11 bases unmatched. This CDR3 is built from 17 residues. The DNA for the CDR3 is TGTGCCAGCAGTGAAGAGGGGGCAGGTAGCCTTCCCTACGAGCAGTACTTC. Its protein product is CASSEEGAGSLPYEQYF.

The V and J genes are TRBV7-9 and TRBJ2-2; 11 nucleotides match TRBD2. CDR1 is SEHNR, CDR2 FQNEAQ, per germline (reference sequence). This CDR3 is built from 16 residues. Trimming at V came to 4 bases and at J to 2 bases, leaving 3 bases not matched to a gene. The CDR3 sequence: CASSSGTSGNTGELFF. CDR3 nucleotides: TGTGCCAGCAGCTCCGGGACTAGCGGAAACACCGGGGAGCTGTTTTTT.

V is TRBV29-1 and J is TRBJ2-7, with a possible D match to TRBD2 (5 bases). Trimming took off 5 bases at V and 2 bases at J, with 10 bases between the two ends. Per germline, CDR1 SQVTM and CDR2 ANQGSEA. The CDR3 totals 12 residues. CDR3 DNA sequence: TGCAGCGTTCGGACTGTAACCTACGAGCAGTACTTC. This sequence encodes CSVRTVTYEQYF.

This clone was observed once. CDR3 bases: TGTGCCACCAGCAGCAGGATTTCTAGCACAGATACGCAGTATTTT. Protein product: CATSSRISSTDTQYF. V gene TRBV15 combines with J gene TRBJ2-3; D call uncertain. Germline CDR1 reads LNHNV; CDR2 reads YYDKDF (reference sequence). V was shortened by 3 bases and J by 0 bases, with 10 bases between the two germline ends. The CDR3 contains 15 residues.

The chain joins TRBV28 to TRBJ2-7; 10 bases are shared with TRBD1. The germline CDR1 and CDR2 sequences are MDHEN and SYDVKM. The trim removed 5 bases at V and 4 bases at J, leaving 5 bases unmatched. CDR3 length equals 14 residues. CDR3 sequence reads: CASSGQGGSYEQYF. CDR3 DNA sequence: TGTGCCAGCAGTGGACAGGGGGGATCTTACGAGCAGTACTTC.

The V and J genes are TRBV7-2 and TRBJ2-2; a possible D gene is TRBD1 (6 bases). The ends were cut back, 4 bases at V and 1 base at J, with 10 bases in the middle. CDR3 length equals 15 residues. Germline V gene lookup returns CDR1 SGHTA and CDR2 FQGNSA. CDR3 DNA sequence: TGTGCCAGCAGCTCCATCAGGGGGAACACCGGGGAGCTGTTTTTT. Protein product: CASSSIRGNTGELFF.

This sequence joins TRBV5-1 and TRBJ1-3; 7 bases are a match to TRBD1. The CDR3 extends over 13 amino acids. Germline values: CDR1 SGHRS, CDR2 YFSETQ. V was clipped by 4 bases and J by 6 bases; unmatched bases: 4. The CDR3 sequence: CASSPGQQNTIYF. CDR3 bases: TGCGCCAGCAGCCCGGGACAGCAAAACACCATATATTTT. Combining the CDR3 with reference TRBV5-1 and TRBJ1-3 gives the whole variable domain KAGVTQTPRYLIKTRGQQVTLSCSPISGHRSVSWYQQTPGQGLQFLFEYFSETQRNKGNFPGRFSGRQFSNSRSEMNVSTLELGDSALYLCASSPGQQNTIYFGEGSWLTVV.

J is TRBJ1-4 and V is TRBV6-6, with D tentatively TRBD1 (6 bases). Germline assignment: CDR1 MNHNY and CDR2 SVGAGI (reference sequence). V lost 2 bases to trimming and J lost 4 bases, with 14 bases between them. There are 16 residues in the CDR3. The CDR3 reads CASSYPRQAGNEKLFF. As DNA, the CDR3 is TGTGCCAGCAGTTACCCGAGACAGGCTGGTAATGAAAAACTGTTTTTT.

This rearrangement joins TRBV5-1 to TRBJ1-4; 9 bases fit TRBD1. The CDR3 is 15 residues long. CDR1 is SGHRS and CDR2 is YFSETQ in the germline V gene. V lost 3 bases and J lost 7; bases outside the gene matches: 7. The CDR3 nucleotides read TGCGCCAGCAGCTCCGGGGACAGGGCTGGTGAAAAACTGTTTTTT. The encoded protein is CASSSGDRAGEKLFF.

The chain is built from TRBV29-1 and TRBJ1-2; maybe TRBD1 (5 bases). The V end lost 4 bases, the J end lost 8 bases, and 11 bases lay between the germline ends. This CDR3 region has 11 residues. Germline CDR1 SQVTM, CDR2 ANQGSEA. The CDR3 spells CSVVGAGGYTF. CDR3 nucleotide sequence: TGCAGCGTTGTAGGGGCGGGGGGCTACACCTTC.

The gene calls are TRBV30 and TRBJ1-6, with TRBD1 matching over 7 bases. The length of the CDR3 is 20 residues. V lost 2 bases, J lost 0 bases, and 16 bases stayed unmatched. Germline assignment: CDR1 GTSNPN and CDR2 SVGIG (reference sequence). The DNA for the CDR3 is TGTGCCTGGAGTTCCCCTTCGTTCCTCTGGGACAGCTCCTATAATTCACCCCTCCACTTT. This gives the protein CAWSSPSFLWDSSYNSPLHF.

This clone was picked up a small number of times. CDR3 sequence reads: CASSPGTGWAEQYF. The DNA for the CDR3 is TGTGCCAGCAGCCCCGGGACAGGGTGGGCCGAGCAGTACTTC. The chain joins TRBV7-6 to TRBJ2-7, with 9 bases identical to TRBD1. V was pared by 5 bases and J by 6 bases, with 8 bases of the junction left unmatched. Germline V lookup: CDR1 SGHVS, CDR2 FNYEAQ. This CDR3 spans 14 amino acids.

This sequence joins TRBV9 and TRBJ2-3; perhaps TRBD2 as D (6 bases). Germline CDR1 and CDR2: SGDLS and YYNGEE. The CDR3 runs 14 residues. Trimming removed 1 base at V and 3 bases at J, with 9 bases between. CDR3 protein: CASSVLAGTDTQYF. Here the CDR3 DNA reads TGTGCCAGCAGCGTACTCGCGGGGACAGATACGCAGTATTTT.